This is a list of T cell receptor beta chains from one sample in a study of technical replicates of blood from a few donors. Profiled with immunoSEQ multiplex PCR; TCRdb holds only in-frame clones, not every one. The repertoire has fewer than 85,000 clones, 95% to 97% of them found once; the top ten carry just over 0.3%. Sequencing was carried out using T cells isolated from PBMCs. The receptors were sampled from a human donor in good health. The CDR3 runs from the conserved cysteine through the conserved F or W. D genes are given only for firm matches. Clone size is shown for a subset of rows, as once, few, many or a class of expanded clone.

abundance: once
d_gene: NA
len: 14
v_gene: TRBV6-1
j_gene: TRBJ1-2
CDR3nt: TGTGCCAGCAGTGATTTGGAGGCTTTCTATGGCTACACCTTC
CDR3aa: CASSDLEAFYGYTF

abundance: NA
d_gene: TRBD2
len: 14
v_gene: TRBV7-9
j_gene: TRBJ2-1
CDR3nt: TGTGCCAGCAGAGCTCCCCTAGCGGACAATGAGCAGTTCTTC
CDR3aa: CASRAPLADNEQFF

abundance: NA
d_gene: NA
len: 14
v_gene: TRBV6-6
j_gene: TRBJ1-1
CDR3nt: TGTGCCAGCACCCTACAATGGACAGACACTGAAGCTTTCTTT
CDR3aa: CASTLQWTDTEAFF

abundance: NA
d_gene: NA
len: 14
v_gene: TRBV6-5
j_gene: TRBJ1-1
CDR3nt: TGTGCCAGCAGCTACAGGGAGGTAGACACTGAAGCTTTCTTT
CDR3aa: CASSYREVDTEAFF

abundance: NA
d_gene: NA
len: 15
v_gene: TRBV10-3
j_gene: TRBJ1-3
CDR3nt: TGTGCCATCAGTGAAGGGGCGAGCTCTGGAAACACCATATATTTT
CDR3aa: CAISEGASSGNTIYF

abundance: NA
d_gene: NA
len: 14
v_gene: TRBV9
j_gene: TRBJ1-4
CDR3nt: TGTGCCAGCAGCAAGCCAGGGGCTAATGAAAAACTGTTTTTT
CDR3aa: CASSKPGANEKLFF

abundance: NA
d_gene: NA
len: 14
v_gene: TRBV10-3
j_gene: TRBJ2-5
CDR3nt: TGTGCCATCAGTGAGCGGGACAACCAAGAGACCCAGTACTTC
CDR3aa: CAISERDNQETQYF

abundance: NA
d_gene: NA
len: 12
v_gene: TRBV10-3
j_gene: TRBJ2-7
CDR3nt: TGTGCCATCAGGGGGGCAACCTACGAGCAGTACTTC
CDR3aa: CAIRGATYEQYF

abundance: once
d_gene: TRBD2
len: 17
v_gene: TRBV9
j_gene: TRBJ2-7
CDR3nt: TGTGCCAGCAGCCCGATGATTGGGCGGGAGGTAGTCTACGAGCAGTACTTC
CDR3aa: CASSPMIGREVVYEQYF

abundance: NA
d_gene: NA
len: 11
v_gene: TRBV20-1
j_gene: TRBJ2-7
CDR3nt: TGCAGTGCTAGGGGACACTACGAGCAGTACTTC
CDR3aa: CSARGHYEQYF

abundance: NA
d_gene: NA
len: 15
v_gene: TRBV9
j_gene: TRBJ1-1
CDR3nt: TGTGCCAGCAGCGTAGGCCACAGGGAGAACACTGAAGCTTTCTTT
CDR3aa: CASSVGHRENTEAFF

abundance: NA
d_gene: TRBD1
len: 15
v_gene: TRBV5-6
j_gene: TRBJ2-2
CDR3nt: TGTGCCAGCAGTTCCGGGACAGGGACGACCGGGGAGCTGTTTTTT
CDR3aa: CASSSGTGTTGELFF

abundance: once
d_gene: TRBD1
len: 18
v_gene: TRBV29-1
j_gene: TRBJ1-2
CDR3nt: TGCAGCGTAATCTTGCGGGACAGAGGGATTAGATTTGGCGATGGCTACACCTTC
CDR3aa: CSVILRDRGIRFGDGYTF

abundance: NA
d_gene: TRBD1
len: 16
v_gene: TRBV11-3
j_gene: TRBJ2-1
CDR3nt: TGTGCCAGCAGCTTAGGATCAGGGGGCTCCTACAATGAGCAGTTCTTC
CDR3aa: CASSLGSGGSYNEQFF

abundance: NA
d_gene: NA
len: 14
v_gene: TRBV6-6
j_gene: TRBJ1-2
CDR3nt: TGTGCCAGCCAATACAGGGACGGCAGCTATGGCTACACCTTC
CDR3aa: CASQYRDGSYGYTF

abundance: NA
d_gene: NA
len: 15
v_gene: TRBV6-5
j_gene: TRBJ1-4
CDR3nt: TGTGCCAGCAGAGGACAGCGAGCAACTAATGAAAAACTGTTTTTT
CDR3aa: CASRGQRATNEKLFF

abundance: NA
d_gene: TRBD1
len: 16
v_gene: TRBV14
j_gene: TRBJ1-1
CDR3nt: TGTGCCAGCAGCCAATTTATTGGGACAGGGGGCACTGAAGCTTTCTTT
CDR3aa: CASSQFIGTGGTEAFF

abundance: NA
d_gene: NA
len: 13
v_gene: TRBV2
j_gene: TRBJ2-3
CDR3nt: TGTGCGACGCAGGGGACCTACTCAGATACGCAGTATTTT
CDR3aa: CATQGTYSDTQYF

abundance: NA
d_gene: NA
len: 15
v_gene: TRBV28
j_gene: TRBJ2-1
CDR3nt: TGTGCCAGCACCAACCAGGGGTTCACCTACAATGAGCAGTTCTTC
CDR3aa: CASTNQGFTYNEQFF

abundance: NA
d_gene: TRBD1
len: 15
v_gene: TRBV5-1
j_gene: TRBJ2-2
CDR3nt: TGCGCCAGCAGCAAAGGGACAGGATTGAGCGGGGAGCTGTTTTTT
CDR3aa: CASSKGTGLSGELFF

abundance: NA
d_gene: TRBD1
len: 13
v_gene: TRBV10-3
j_gene: TRBJ2-7
CDR3nt: TGTGCCATCAATAGGGACAGCTACTACGAGCAGTACTTC
CDR3aa: CAINRDSYYEQYF

abundance: NA
d_gene: NA
len: 12
v_gene: TRBV7-3
j_gene: TRBJ2-3
CDR3nt: TGTGCCAGCAGCCGTCTCACAGATACGCAGTATTTT
CDR3aa: CASSRLTDTQYF

abundance: NA
d_gene: NA
len: 13
v_gene: TRBV6-5
j_gene: TRBJ1-2
CDR3nt: TGTGCCAGCAGCCCGGCCAGGGTAGGCGGCTACACCTTC
CDR3aa: CASSPARVGGYTF

abundance: NA
d_gene: TRBD1
len: 16
v_gene: TRBV6-1
j_gene: TRBJ1-5
CDR3nt: TGTGCCAGCAGTGAGGGACAGGTCGGTAGCAATCAGCCCCAGCATTTT
CDR3aa: CASSEGQVGSNQPQHF

abundance: once
d_gene: TRBD1
len: 15
v_gene: TRBV27
j_gene: TRBJ1-2
CDR3nt: TGTGCCAGCAGTACAGGGGGCCCGATGTTCTATGGCTACACCTTC
CDR3aa: CASSTGGPMFYGYTF

abundance: NA
d_gene: TRBD2
len: 16
v_gene: TRBV28
j_gene: TRBJ2-1
CDR3nt: TGTGCCAGCAGTTCCCCGGGACTAGACCTTGAGGCTGAGCAGTTCTTC
CDR3aa: CASSSPGLDLEAEQFF

abundance: NA
d_gene: NA
len: 16
v_gene: TRBV21-1
j_gene: TRBJ2-1
CDR3nt: TGTGCCAGCACGTCGGGGACTAGCGGGATCTACAATGAGCAGTTCTTC
CDR3aa: CASTSGTSGIYNEQFF

abundance: NA
d_gene: NA
len: 16
v_gene: TRBV4-2
j_gene: TRBJ2-7
CDR3nt: TGTGCCAGCAGCCAAGAGTACCGGGAGCTTGTCTACGAGCAGTACTTC
CDR3aa: CASSQEYRELVYEQYF

abundance: NA
d_gene: NA
len: 15
v_gene: TRBV18
j_gene: TRBJ1-1
CDR3nt: TGTGCCAGCTCACCCTCAGACGGGGGGAACACTGAAGCTTTCTTT
CDR3aa: CASSPSDGGNTEAFF

abundance: NA
d_gene: TRBD1
len: 14
v_gene: TRBV11-2
j_gene: TRBJ2-2
CDR3nt: TGTGCCAGCAGCATGGGGACAGTCACCGGGGAGCTGTTTTTT
CDR3aa: CASSMGTVTGELFF

abundance: NA
d_gene: TRBD1
len: 15
v_gene: TRBV15
j_gene: TRBJ1-4
CDR3nt: TGTGCCACCAGCAGAGAGACAGGGGGGACGAAAAAACTGTTTTTT
CDR3aa: CATSRETGGTKKLFF

abundance: NA
d_gene: NA
len: 14
v_gene: TRBV28
j_gene: TRBJ1-2
CDR3nt: TGTGCCAGCATTATGTCCCAACGGGACTATGGCTACACCTTC
CDR3aa: CASIMSQRDYGYTF

abundance: NA
d_gene: NA
len: 15
v_gene: TRBV2
j_gene: TRBJ2-5
CDR3nt: TGTGCCAGCACGTTTACAGGGTCGTACCAAGAGACCCAGTACTTC
CDR3aa: CASTFTGSYQETQYF

abundance: once
d_gene: NA
len: 13
v_gene: TRBV19
j_gene: TRBJ1-1
CDR3nt: TGTGCCAGTAGTGCAGGGAGGGGAACTGAAGCTTTCTTT
CDR3aa: CASSAGRGTEAFF

abundance: NA
d_gene: TRBD1
len: 15
v_gene: TRBV12-5
j_gene: TRBJ2-5
CDR3nt: TGTGCTAGTGGTCCGGGGACAGGGTTCATGGAGACCCAGTACTTC
CDR3aa: CASGPGTGFMETQYF

abundance: NA
d_gene: NA
len: 13
v_gene: TRBV4-1
j_gene: TRBJ1-1
CDR3nt: TGCGCCAGCAGCCTGAATACGGGGGGGGAAGCTTTCTTT
CDR3aa: CASSLNTGGEAFF

abundance: once
d_gene: NA
len: 14
v_gene: TRBV11-2
j_gene: TRBJ1-1
CDR3nt: TGTGCCAGCAGCTTAGTACAGGGGAACACTGAAGCTTTCTTT
CDR3aa: CASSLVQGNTEAFF

abundance: NA
d_gene: TRBD2
len: 13
v_gene: TRBV5-1
j_gene: TRBJ2-1
CDR3nt: TGCGCCAGCAGACTAGCGGGAGGCAATGAGCAGTTCTTC
CDR3aa: CASRLAGGNEQFF

abundance: NA
d_gene: NA
len: 14
v_gene: TRBV27
j_gene: TRBJ2-7
CDR3nt: TGTGCCAGCAGAGTCAGCCGGGGGGCCAGCGAGCAGTACTTC
CDR3aa: CASRVSRGASEQYF

abundance: NA
d_gene: TRBD1
len: 15
v_gene: TRBV5-5
j_gene: TRBJ1-1
CDR3nt: TGTGCCAGCAGCTTGGGCGTCCCTACAGGGGGCTGGGCTTTCTTT
CDR3aa: CASSLGVPTGGWAFF

abundance: NA
d_gene: NA
len: 17
v_gene: TRBV4-1
j_gene: TRBJ2-1
CDR3nt: TGCGCCAGCAGGGCCACTAGTGGCGGGAAAAACGACAATGAGCAGTTCTTC
CDR3aa: CASRATSGGKNDNEQFF

abundance: NA
d_gene: TRBD1
len: 17
v_gene: TRBV13
j_gene: TRBJ2-3
CDR3nt: TGTGCCAGCAGCCCCTCGGGACAGGGTTGGGGCACAGATACGCAGTATTTT
CDR3aa: CASSPSGQGWGTDTQYF

abundance: NA
d_gene: NA
len: 14
v_gene: TRBV7-8
j_gene: TRBJ1-1
CDR3nt: TGTGCCAGCAGCTTCGGCGGGGAGAACACTGAAGCTTTCTTT
CDR3aa: CASSFGGENTEAFF

abundance: NA
d_gene: TRBD2
len: 12
v_gene: TRBV5-1
j_gene: TRBJ2-7
CDR3nt: TGCGCCAGCAACCGCGGGAGCAACGAGCAGTACTTC
CDR3aa: CASNRGSNEQYF

abundance: NA
d_gene: NA
len: 11
v_gene: TRBV4-1
j_gene: TRBJ1-2
CDR3nt: TGCGCCAGCAGCCAAAGGGGTGGCTACACCTTC
CDR3aa: CASSQRGGYTF

abundance: NA
d_gene: NA
len: 14
v_gene: TRBV7-2
j_gene: TRBJ2-7
CDR3nt: TGTGCCAGCAGCTTACGGATGACAGCCTACGAGCAGTACTTC
CDR3aa: CASSLRMTAYEQYF

abundance: NA
d_gene: NA
len: 11
v_gene: TRBV6-5
j_gene: TRBJ2-7
CDR3nt: TGTGCCAGCCGGGACTCCTACGAGCAGTACTTC
CDR3aa: CASRDSYEQYF

abundance: NA
d_gene: NA
len: 11
v_gene: TRBV19
j_gene: TRBJ1-5
CDR3nt: TGTGCCAGCGGGGGGAATCAGCCCCAGCATTTT
CDR3aa: CASGGNQPQHF

abundance: few
d_gene: NA
len: 11
v_gene: TRBV6-5
j_gene: TRBJ1-1
CDR3nt: TGTGCCAGCAGATTCAGTACTGAAGCTTTCTTT
CDR3aa: CASRFSTEAFF

abundance: NA
d_gene: TRBD1
len: 15
v_gene: TRBV28
j_gene: TRBJ2-7
CDR3nt: TGTGCCAGCAGCAAGGCAGGGACAGCTGACTACGAGCAGTACTTC
CDR3aa: CASSKAGTADYEQYF

abundance: NA
d_gene: TRBD2
len: 16
v_gene: TRBV9
j_gene: TRBJ2-2
CDR3nt: TGTGCCAGCAGCGTTCTAGCGGGAGGGCCCACCGGGGAGCTGTTTTTT
CDR3aa: CASSVLAGGPTGELFF

abundance: NA
d_gene: NA
len: 14
v_gene: TRBV30
j_gene: TRBJ2-5
CDR3nt: TGTGCCTGGAGTGTAAACAGGCTACAAGAGACCCAGTACTTC
CDR3aa: CAWSVNRLQETQYF

abundance: NA
d_gene: NA
len: 15
v_gene: TRBV9
j_gene: TRBJ2-1
CDR3nt: TGTGCCAGCAGCGTAGCGGTGACTAGTCATGATGAGCAGTTCTTC
CDR3aa: CASSVAVTSHDEQFF

abundance: NA
d_gene: NA
len: 17
v_gene: TRBV7-8
j_gene: TRBJ2-7
CDR3nt: TGTGCCAGCAGCTTAGTAGATCGGGGGAGGTTCGCCTACGAGCAGTACTTC
CDR3aa: CASSLVDRGRFAYEQYF

abundance: NA
d_gene: NA
len: 15
v_gene: TRBV27
j_gene: TRBJ2-7
CDR3nt: TGTGCCAGCAGTATCCGACCCAGATCAGGCTACGAGCAGTACTTC
CDR3aa: CASSIRPRSGYEQYF

abundance: NA
d_gene: NA
len: 12
v_gene: TRBV9
j_gene: TRBJ2-3
CDR3nt: TGTGCCAGCAGCGTATCAGAAGATACGCAGTATTTT
CDR3aa: CASSVSEDTQYF

abundance: NA
d_gene: NA
len: 14
v_gene: TRBV5-1
j_gene: TRBJ2-5
CDR3nt: TGCGCCAGCAGCTTGGGGACAGCTCAAGAGACCCAGTACTTC
CDR3aa: CASSLGTAQETQYF

abundance: NA
d_gene: NA
len: 15
v_gene: TRBV27
j_gene: TRBJ2-3
CDR3nt: TGTGCCAGCAGTCCGAGGAGCCCGGTCCCGTATACGCAGTATTTT
CDR3aa: CASSPRSPVPYTQYF